The 20 T cell receptor beta chains below come from one sample, sequenced in a study of T cell responses to AZD1222 COVID-19 vaccine. Libraries were prepared by immunoSEQ multiplex PCR; TCRdb keeps only in-frame clonotypes and omits some of them. The table includes 110,000 to 150,000 clones, approximately 90% detected once. The specimen was peripheral blood, collected on day 0 of AZD1222 vaccination. These receptors came from an adult in good health.

This chain uses TRBV7-9 with TRBJ1-1; D is unresolved. This CDR3 comprises 12 residues. CDR1 SEHNR and CDR2 FQNEAQ come from the germline V gene (reference sequence). The V end lost 1 base, the J end lost 7 bases, and 7 bases lay between the germline ends. CDR3 coding DNA: TGTGCCAGCAGCTTAGTTGGGAATGAAGCTTTCTTT. This gives the protein CASSLVGNEAFF.

This chain connects TRBV18 to TRBJ2-7; D is unresolved. The germline CDR1 and CDR2 sequences are KGHSH and LQKENI. Trimming removed 2 bases at V and 0 bases at J, with 14 bases between. The CDR3 extends over 16 amino acids. CDR3 bases: TGTGCCAGCTCACCAAGATACACGGATAGCTCCTACGAGCAGTACTTC. Its translation is CASSPRYTDSSYEQYF.

The V call is TRBV18, the J call TRBJ2-2; D is perhaps TRBD1 (5 bases). The CDR3 is 16 amino acids. V gave up 0 bases and J gave up 2 bases, with 10 bases separating them. Germline V gives CDR1 KGHSH, CDR2 LQKENI. CDR3 bases: TGTGCCAGCTCACCACCGGCAGGGTACAACACCGGGGAGCTGTTTTTT. Protein: CASSPPAGYNTGELFF. The entire variable domain, with the rest obtained from reference TRBV18 and TRBJ2-2, is as follows: NAGVMQNPRHLVRRRGQEARLRCSPMKGHSHVYWYRQLPEEGLKFMVYLQKENIIDESGMPKERFSAEFPKEGPSILRIQQVVRGDSAAYFCASSPPAGYNTGELFFGEGSRLTVL.

The chain employs TRBV5-5 and TRBJ2-7; TRBD1 matches at 7 bases. The junction had 9 bases not matched to a gene; V was cut back by 4 bases and J by 5 bases. The CDR3 covers 14 residues. The germline V gene encodes CDR1 SGHKS and CDR2 YYEKEE (reference sequence). The CDR3 DNA reads TGTGCCAGCAGCCTGACAGGGACCGGGCACGAGCAGTACTTC. This gives the protein CASSLTGTGHEQYF.

The V call is TRBV18, the J call TRBJ1-6; perhaps TRBD1 as D (5 bases). The CDR3 loop spans 16 amino acids. Germline loops: CDR1 KGHSH, CDR2 LQKENI. Trimming stripped 5 bases from V and 7 bases from J, with 18 bases between. The CDR3: CASSAYSGTENSPLHF. The CDR3 DNA reads as TGTGCCAGCTCAGCCTACTCCGGGACGGAAAATTCACCCCTCCACTTT. Complete variable domain (other parts from reference TRBV18 and TRBJ1-6): NAGVMQNPRHLVRRRGQEARLRCSPMKGHSHVYWYRQLPEEGLKFMVYLQKENIIDESGMPKERFSAEFPKEGPSILRIQQVVRGDSAAYFCASSAYSGTENSPLHFGNGTRLTVT.

J is TRBJ1-1 and V is TRBV30; 7 nucleotides align to TRBD1. Trimming at V came to 4 bases and at J to 4 bases, leaving 12 bases not matched to a gene. CDR1 and CDR2 (germline): GTSNPN, SVGIG (reference sequence). CDR3 length equals 15 residues. This chain's CDR3 is CAWKTPQGESTEAFF. The DNA of the CDR3 is TGTGCCTGGAAGACCCCTCAGGGGGAGTCCACTGAAGCTTTCTTT.

This chain uses TRBV6-6 with TRBJ2-7; 7 nucleotides align to TRBD2. With V trimmed by 2 bases and J by 0 bases, 7 bases remained unmatched. The CDR3 covers 16 residues. The germline CDR1 and CDR2 sequences are MNHNY and SVGAGI (reference sequence). CDR3 region: CASSYRRLADSYEQYF. CDR3 nucleotide sequence: TGTGCCAGCAGTTACAGGAGGCTAGCGGACTCCTACGAGCAGTACTTC.

The genes are TRBV15 and TRBJ2-3; D gene ambiguous. Trimming pared 0 bases from V and 6 bases from J, leaving 13 bases between. The CDR3 totals 15 residues. Germline lookup yields CDR1 LNHNV and CDR2 YYDKDF (reference sequence). For the CDR3, the DNA is TGTGCCACCAGCAGAGAGGGATACAACCCCGATACGCAGTATTTT. Translation gives CATSREGYNPDTQYF. The full variable domain, completed using reference TRBV15 and TRBJ2-3, is DAMVIQNPRYQVTQFGKPVTLSCSQTLNHNVMYWYQQKSSQAPKLLFHYYDKDFNNEADTPDNFQSRRPNTSFCFLDIRSPGLGDTAMYLCATSREGYNPDTQYFGPGTRLTVL.

The rearrangement joins TRBV6-1 to TRBJ2-3; perhaps TRBD1 as D (6 bases). The germline CDR1 and CDR2 sequences are MNHNS and SASEGT. The CDR3 covers 16 residues. The ends were cut back, 4 bases at V and 1 base at J, with 15 bases in the middle. In nucleotides, the CDR3 is TGTGCCAGCAGTGGCACTAACAGGGAGCGCACAGATACGCAGTATTTT. Protein product: CASSGTNRERTDTQYF.

This clone was counted a few times. The chain is built from TRBV12-5 and TRBJ2-7, with D perhaps TRBD1 or TRBD2 (5 bases each). The CDR3 length is 14 residues. The germline V gene has CDR1 LGHNT and CDR2 FRNRAP. Trimming cost V 10 bases and J 1 base, with 17 bases left between them. CDR3 sequence: CATQPGTHSYEQYF. CDR3 coding DNA: TGTGCTACCCAACCCGGGACCCATTCCTACGAGCAGTACTTC.

This clone came up once. V is TRBV28 and J is TRBJ1-4, with 10 bases aligning to TRBD1. Looked up from germline, CDR1 is MDHEN and CDR2 is SYDVKM. V was pared by 6 bases and J by 7 bases, with 8 bases of the junction left unmatched. This CDR3 comprises 15 residues. The CDR3 is CASSTKGQGPEKLFF. The CDR3 DNA sequence: TGTGCCAGCAGCACCAAGGGACAGGGGCCTGAAAAACTGTTTTTT.

The genes are TRBV11-2 and TRBJ2-1; 9 bases match TRBD1. CDR1 is SGHAT, CDR2 FQNNGV, per germline. With V trimmed by 5 bases and J by 7 bases, 12 bases remained unmatched. The CDR3 runs to 16 residues. The CDR3 DNA reads TGTGCCAGCAGCCTACTACCGGGACAGGGAGGAAATGAGCAGTTCTTC. Translating it yields CASSLLPGQGGNEQFF.

This clone was counted between two and nine times. The rearrangement uses TRBV30 and TRBJ1-5; no firm D call. CDR1 is GTSNPN, CDR2 SVGIG, per germline (reference sequence). Trimming took off 3 bases at V and 0 bases at J, with 9 bases between the two ends. This CDR3 region has 14 residues. The chain's CDR3 is CAWSLGSSNQPQHF. The CDR3 nucleotides read TGTGCCTGGAGCTTGGGCAGTAGCAATCAGCCCCAGCATTTT.

V gene TRBV2 combines with J gene TRBJ1-1; no clear D gene. From germline, CDR1 is SNHLY and CDR2 FYNNEI. There are 15 residues in the CDR3. V was cut by 7 bases and J by 1 base, with 16 bases left in between. This CDR3 is CASTIASWGNTEAFF. CDR3 nucleotide sequence: TGTGCCAGCACGATCGCGAGTTGGGGGAACACTGAAGCTTTCTTT.

The genes are TRBV6-5 and TRBJ2-7; weak D call: TRBD1 (5 bases). Germline assignment: CDR1 MNHEY and CDR2 SVGAGI. V was trimmed by 4 bases and J by 3 bases, leaving 7 bases between them. The CDR3 runs to 12 residues. This chain's CDR3 is CASSSDSYEQYF. The CDR3 bases are TGTGCCAGCAGTTCCGACAGCTACGAGCAGTACTTC.

This clone occurred once. This chain's CDR3 is CASSLTLGGNTGELFF. The CDR3 DNA is TGCGCCAGCAGCTTGACACTAGGGGGGAACACCGGGGAGCTGTTTTTT. The V gene is TRBV5-1, the J gene TRBJ2-2, with D perhaps matching TRBD1 (6 bases). The length of the CDR3 is 16 residues. CDR1 is SGHRS, CDR2 YFSETQ, per germline. V shed 1 base and J shed 1 base, with 11 bases lying between them.

The rearrangement joins TRBV29-1 to TRBJ1-2, with D possibly being TRBD1 (5 bases). Trimming cost V 4 bases and J 1 base, with 13 bases left between them. This CDR3 region has 14 residues. Looked up from germline, CDR1 is SQVTM and CDR2 is ANQGSEA. The CDR3 loop is CSVAQQELNYGYTF. The CDR3 bases are TGCAGCGTTGCCCAACAGGAGCTTAACTATGGCTACACCTTC. Full variable domain (missing parts from reference TRBV29-1 and TRBJ1-2): SAVISQKPSRDICQRGTSLTIQCQVDSQVTMMFWYRQQPGQSLTLIATANQGSEATYESGFVIDKFPISRPNLTFSTLTVSNMSPEDSSIYLCSVAQQELNYGYTFGSGTRLTVV.

This sequence joins TRBV21-1 and TRBJ2-1. TRBV21-1 is noted as a pseudogene. There are 14 residues in the CDR3. The CDR3 region has the DNA TGTGCCAGCAGCAACCTTGGACGGATCAATGAGCAGTTCTTC. Its translation is CASSNLGRINEQFF.

The V and J genes are TRBV18 and TRBJ1-3, with 7 positions matching TRBD1. The J segment lost 0 bases and the V segment lost 3 bases, leaving 8 bases of the junction unmatched. Germline lookup yields CDR1 KGHSH and CDR2 LQKENI. The CDR3 contains 17 residues. The CDR3 sequence is CASSPVRDSPSGNTIYF. The CDR3 DNA is TGTGCCAGCTCACCGGTCAGGGACAGCCCCTCTGGAAACACCATATATTTT. The entire variable domain, with the rest obtained from reference TRBV18 and TRBJ1-3, is as follows: NAGVMQNPRHLVRRRGQEARLRCSPMKGHSHVYWYRQLPEEGLKFMVYLQKENIIDESGMPKERFSAEFPKEGPSILRIQQVVRGDSAAYFCASSPVRDSPSGNTIYFGEGSWLTVV.

The V and J genes are TRBV6-5 and TRBJ1-1; 12 bases align to TRBD1. Germline CDR1 MNHEY, CDR2 SVGAGI. With 6 bases clipped from V and 1 base from J, the junction kept 3 bases outside the gene matches. CDR3 length: 15 residues. The CDR3 nucleotides read TGTGCCAGCAGGGGACAGGGGGCGGGGAACACTGAAGCTTTCTTT. Its translation: CASRGQGAGNTEAFF.